This T cell receptor beta chain is drawn from a study of T cells after yellow fever vaccination. Looked up from germline, CDR1 is KGHSH and CDR2 is LQKENI. The CDR3 consists of 18 residues. Trimming removed 3 bases at V and 3 bases at J, with 18 bases between. In this sample, this clonotype turned up many times. Findings and limits, study-wide: On day 0, almost all vaccine-responding clonotypes were undetectable in sorted memory subsets. Repertoires obtained by FACS sorting could include abundant clonotypes that entered as contaminants from the bulk population.

TCR cDNA was made by 5'RACE template switching, adding a universal primer site and UMIs. TCRdb re-called the 5' RACE reads through MiXCR, storing one row per CDR3 protein. The data show about 14,000 distinct CDR3 sequences, more than 7% seen once. The chain is built from TRBV18 and TRBJ2-6, with D perhaps TRBD1 (6 bases). This receptor was identified in a man aged 18-30 years who received the YFV17D yellow fever vaccine. This specimen consisted of PBMCs, either bulk or a sorted T-cell subset (CD4+, CD8+, memory, or dextramer-sorted; not recorded which), obtained on the day of the yellow fever booster vaccination. In DNA form, the CDR3 reads TGTGCCAGCTCACCCCCCCCCCCAGGGGTTGGTGGGGCCAACGTCCTGACTTTC. Translated: CASSPPPPGVGGANVLTF.